The present TCR beta chain was sequenced within a study of blood T cell repertoires in COVID-19. Turning to the study itself: Whether acute or convalescent, the COVID-19 samples came from the United States, Italy and Spain. The analysed material was cDNA or gDNA that came from T cells, B-cell-depleted T cells, or PBMCs.

The participants were between roughly 18 and 100 years old and came from some 23 US areas. V lost 2 bases, J lost 3 bases, and 7 bases lay in between. This CDR3 comprises 13 residues. The V gene's germline CDR1 is SEHNR and CDR2 FQNEAQ (reference sequence). Generated by immunoSEQ multiplex PCR, the TCRdb table keeps only in-frame clones and is missing some. Here the sample spans around 260,000 clones, around four fifths being singletons. The TCR originated in a man aged 25-40 years with acute COVID-19. The specimen was PBMCs or T cells enriched from blood (not recorded which). The rearrangement uses TRBV7-9 and TRBJ1-2; D may be TRBD1 (5 bases). The CDR3, as DNA: TGTGCCAGCAGCTTACAGGGTTACTATGGCTACACCTTC. Its protein is CASSLQGYYGYTF. Filled out from reference TRBV7-9 and TRBJ1-2, the complete variable domain reads DTGVSQNPRHKITKRGQNVTFRCDPISEHNRLYWYRQTLGQGPEFLTYFQNEAQLEKSRLLSDRFSAERPKGSFSTLEIQRTEQGDSAMYLCASSLQGYYGYTFGSGTRLTVV.